This T cell receptor beta chain was identified during a study of OX40 agonist ivuxolimab in advanced cancers. Only in-frame clones appear in the TCRdb table, and some are missing; sequencing was by immunoSEQ multiplex PCR. Here the sample spans fewer than 20,000 clones, 70% to 90% being singletons. This clone was seen just once. Per the germline V gene, CDR1 is MGHRA and CDR2 is YSYEKL. The CDR3 extends over 12 amino acids. Trimming removed 1 base from V and 5 bases from J, with 4 bases in between. J is TRBJ2-3 and V is TRBV4-1; no firm D call. Sequencing used CD4+ or CD8+ T cells sorted from blood, obtained in a trial of the OX40 agonist ivuxolimab. This receptor was taken from an adult with an advanced solid tumor such as melanoma, head and neck, liver or kidney cancer. The CDR3 sequence is CASSQVEDTQYF. In nucleotides, the CDR3 is TGCGCCAGCAGCCAAGTGGAAGATACGCAGTATTTT.